Each of the 15 T cell receptor beta chains below was sequenced from the same sample in a study of shared clonotypes between healthy human individuals (dated by TCRdb to about 2020). The library was generated by the immunoSEQ multiplex PCR assay. The source is immuneACCESS, and TCRdb retained only in-frame sequences with V and J called. Part of the clones is not carried over; for the studies checked, unresolved V genes explain less than half of this, and the remainder is unexplained. The sample table lists over a million clones, about four fifths of them with a count of one. Together, the top ten hold 0.61% of the sample. Input material: memory CD4+ T cells from PBMCs. The cell subset or site label here, explained by the study, means: CD45RA-negative fraction. These receptors originate from a young man in good health. Some clones in this sample may be carry-over from other donors' samples.

This chain joins TRBV6-5 and TRBJ2-7; possibly TRBD1 for D (5 bases). V was clipped by 0 bases and J by 2 bases, with 11 bases between them. The CDR3 extends over 15 amino acids. From germline, CDR1 is MNHEY and CDR2 SVGAGI. DNA for the CDR3: TGTGCCAGCAGTTACTCGACAGCCTGGACCTACGAGCAGTACTTC. Protein sequence: CASSYSTAWTYEQYF.

The V and J genes are TRBV7-3 and TRBJ1-1; D perhaps matches TRBD1 (5 bases). The CDR3 sequence is 14 residues long. Trimming removed 5 bases at V and 9 bases at J, with 19 bases between. Germline assignment: CDR1 SGHTA and CDR2 FQGTGA. The DNA for the CDR3 is TGTGCCAGCAGCCCTGGCGGGGGGTCGCCCAAAGCTTTCTTT. It codes for CASSPGGGSPKAFF.

The chain is built from TRBV5-1 and TRBJ1-2, with unresolved D. The V end was cut by 2 bases, the J end by 4 bases, with 9 bases between. Germline CDR1 SGHRS, CDR2 YFSETQ. CDR3 length equals 13 residues. CDR3 DNA: TGCGCCAGCAGCTTAATGGGGTCCTATGGCTACACCTTC. Translating it yields CASSLMGSYGYTF.

In this sample, this clone turned up once. The rearrangement uses TRBV2 and TRBJ1-4, with TRBD1 as a possible D gene (5 bases). CDR1 and CDR2 from the germline V gene are SNHLY and FYNNEI. CDR3 length equals 14 residues. Trimming removed 1 base from V and 7 bases from J, with 10 bases in between. The CDR3 DNA reads TGTGCCAGCAGTGAAGTCAGGGCAGGTGAAAAACTGTTTTTT. Its translation is CASSEVRAGEKLFF.

The chain employs TRBV30 and TRBJ1-4; the match to TRBD1 covers 8 bases. Looked up from germline, CDR1 is GTSNPN and CDR2 is SVGIG (reference sequence). V lost 3 bases to trimming and J lost 7 bases; unmatched junction nucleotides: 10. The CDR3 sequence is 15 residues long. The CDR3, as DNA: TGTGCCTGGAGCGTAAGACAGGGGTTGAGTGAAAAACTGTTTTTT. Amino acids: CAWSVRQGLSEKLFF.

This clone was detected a few times. V usage is TRBV11-1 and J usage is TRBJ2-4; D ambiguous. The germline gives CDR1 SGHAT, CDR2 FQDESV (reference sequence). Trimming removed 4 bases from V and 1 base from J, with 8 bases in between. CDR3 length: 14 residues. This chain's CDR3 is CASSSSTAKNIQYF. The CDR3 DNA follows: TGTGCCAGCAGCTCATCGACCGCCAAAAACATTCAGTACTTC.

CDR3 sequence reads: CATNLLGPQETQYF. CDR3 nucleotide sequence: TGTGCCACTAACCTCCTGGGACCACAAGAGACCCAGTACTTC. The chain links TRBV2 to TRBJ2-5; D is tentatively TRBD1 or TRBD2 (5 bases each). V lost 10 bases, J lost 2 bases, and 17 bases lay in between. The CDR3 contains 14 residues. The germline V gene encodes CDR1 SNHLY and CDR2 FYNNEI.

Turning to this clone: The same CDR3 is also encoded by other DNA sequences in this sample. The rearrangement links TRBV7-9 to TRBJ2-5; D may be TRBD1 (6 bases). The CDR3 has 13 amino acids. CDR1 is SEHNR, CDR2 FQNEAQ, per germline (reference sequence). With 1 base removed from V and 5 bases from J, the gap between germline ends came to 8 bases. CDR3 DNA: TGTGCCAGCAGCTTAGGCCAGGGGGAGACCCAGTACTTC. Translated, it gives CASSLGQGETQYF.

The V gene is TRBV5-4, the J gene TRBJ1-3; D is possibly TRBD1 (6 bases). V was clipped by 2 bases and J by 0 bases, with 21 bases between them. The CDR3 is 19 amino acids. Germline V gene lookup returns CDR1 SGHNT and CDR2 YYREEE (reference sequence). Written as DNA, the CDR3 is TGTGCCAGCAGCTTAGGGCAGGGGCTTTCCCCTCTCTCTGGAAACACCATATATTTT. This translates into CASSLGQGLSPLSGNTIYF.

CDR3 region: CASTRDGTDTQYF. The CDR3 DNA is TGTGCCAGCACACGTGACGGCACAGATACGCAGTATTTT. The chain links TRBV6-6 to TRBJ2-3; D unclear. CDR3 length: 13 amino acids. Germline-derived CDR1 and CDR2 are MNHNY and SVGAGI (reference sequence). Trimming pared 7 bases from V and 1 base from J, leaving 9 bases between.

This clone appeared once. The CDR3 bases are TGTGCCAGCAGACAGTACCAAGAGACCCAGTACTTC. Its translation: CASRQYQETQYF. J is TRBJ2-5 and V is TRBV6-6, with D unresolved. Per germline, CDR1 MNHNY and CDR2 SVGAGI (reference sequence). The length of the CDR3 is 12 residues. The V end lost 6 bases, the J end lost 0 bases, and 5 bases lay between the germline ends.

There are a few counts of this clone. The rearrangement joins TRBV2 to TRBJ1-3; 7 bases map to TRBD1. Germline CDR1 SNHLY, CDR2 FYNNEI. Unmatched junction bases numbered 3, after V lost 4 bases and J lost 0 bases. This CDR3 is 15 amino acids long. The CDR3 nucleotides read TGTGCCAGCAGTGGGGGACAGATCTCTGGAAACACCATATATTTT. Its protein product is CASSGGQISGNTIYF.

The genes are TRBV14 and TRBJ2-1; D perhaps matches TRBD2 (6 bases). V dropped 1 base and J dropped 1 base, with 11 bases sitting between them. Germline V gene sequence: CDR1 SGHDN, CDR2 FVKESK. The CDR3 consists of 16 residues. The CDR3 here is CASSQVLAGSYNEQFF. In nucleotides, the CDR3 is TGTGCCAGCAGCCAAGTATTGGCGGGATCCTACAATGAGCAGTTCTTC.

Only a few counts were recorded for this clone. The rearrangement uses TRBV9 and TRBJ1-5; 9 bases fit TRBD1. Germline V gene sequence: CDR1 SGDLS, CDR2 YYNGEE. CDR3 length: 14 residues. Losses at the gene ends were 7 bases for V and 3 bases for J; bases not matched to a gene: 5. The chain's CDR3 is CASGGTGSNQPQHF. CDR3 bases: TGTGCCAGCGGCGGGACAGGGTCCAATCAGCCCCAGCATTTT.

The chain recombines TRBV6-6 with TRBJ1-5; possible D gene TRBD1, 6 bases. CDR3 length equals 15 residues. From germline, CDR1 is MNHNY and CDR2 SVGAGI (reference sequence). The V gene lost 2 bases and the J gene lost 5 bases, with 13 bases spanning the gap. For the CDR3, the DNA is TGTGCCAGCAGTTACAGCCTCAGGGGCGATCAGCCCCAGCATTTT. Translation gives CASSYSLRGDQPQHF.